The rows below give T cell receptor beta chains drawn from one sample of a study of CD4 and CD8 cells across lung adenocarcinoma regions. TCRdb re-derived calls from the PCR reads in MiXCR, one entry per CDR3 protein. The sample holds thousands of distinct CDR3 sequences, around two thirds seen once. Sequencing used CD4+ T cells from the center of a lung tumor. These receptors were obtained from a female donor with lung adenocarcinoma. The CD4 and CD8 labels of this study may be unreliable. Both conserved end residues are part of each CDR3. The D gene is left open where the match is weak. Not all rows give a size; the values are once, few, many and, for expanded clones, a class.

V	D	J	size	CDR3	DNA
TRBV7-2	TRBD2	TRBJ2-1	.	CASSTLAESYNEQFF	TGTGCCAGCAGCACTCTAGCGGAATCCTACAATGAGCAGTTCTTC
TRBV11-2	TRBD2	TRBJ2-1	.	CASRRAGRGSYNEQFF	TGTGCCAGCCGCCGCGCCGGGAGGGGCTCCTACAATGAGCAGTTCTTC
TRBV12-3/TRBV12-4	.	TRBJ2-1	.	CASSPTTNSYNEQFF	TGTGCCAGCAGCCCGACTACCAATTCCTACAATGAGCAGTTCTTC
TRBV4-1	TRBD1	TRBJ2-1	few	CASSSTGGSWNEQFF	TGCGCCAGCAGCTCGACAGGGGGGAGCTGGAATGAGCAGTTCTTC
TRBV6-1	.	TRBJ2-2	.	CASRSTRGTGELFF	TGTGCCAGCAGGTCGACCAGGGGCACCGGGGAGCTGTTTTTT
TRBV6-1	.	TRBJ2-1	.	CASSEGVFSYNEQFF	TGTGCCAGCAGTGAAGGCGTTTTTTCCTACAATGAGCAGTTCTTC
TRBV6-1	TRBD1	TRBJ2-1	few	CASTLRDRGHNEQFF	TGTGCCAGCACCCTCCGGGACAGGGGTCACAATGAGCAGTTCTTC
TRBV10-2	TRBD2	TRBJ2-5	.	CASCLAGRETQYF	TGCGCCAGCTGTCTAGCGGGTCGGGAGACCCAGTACTTC
TRBV6-1	.	TRBJ1-2	large	CASSSRDRLRGYTF	TGTGCCAGCAGTAGCCGGGACCGGCTGCGGGGCTACACCTTC
TRBV6-1	.	TRBJ1-2	medium-sized	CASSEEFPISGYTF	TGTGCCAGCAGTGAAGAATTTCCGATCAGTGGCTACACCTTC
TRBV12-3/TRBV12-4	TRBD1	TRBJ1-1	.	CASRPTGADTEAFF	TGTGCCAGCAGGCCCACAGGGGCGGACACTGAAGCTTTCTTT
TRBV6-2/TRBV6-3	.	TRBJ2-2	medium-sized	CASKRSTGELFF	TGTGCCAGCAAACGTAGTACCGGGGAGCTGTTTTTT
TRBV6-1	.	TRBJ2-2	.	CASSEVGDESGELFF	TGTGCCAGCAGTGAAGTGGGAGATGAATCCGGGGAGCTGTTTTTT
TRBV7-2	.	TRBJ2-1	.	CASKHPGLRYNEQFF	TGTGCCAGCAAGCATCCCGGACTACGCTACAATGAGCAGTTCTTC
TRBV7-2	TRBD1	TRBJ2-5	medium-sized	CASSIQGTETQYF	TGTGCCAGCAGCATACAGGGGACAGAGACCCAGTACTTC
TRBV6-1	.	TRBJ2-1	.	CASSPGEGKDAQFF	TGTGCCAGCAGTCCGGGTGAGGGGAAAGATGCGCAGTTCTTC
TRBV9	TRBD2	TRBJ2-5	.	CASSVAVAGGNQETQYF	TGTGCCAGCAGCGTAGCTGTAGCGGGAGGGAACCAAGAGACCCAGTACTTC
TRBV7-2	.	TRBJ2-5	.	CASSIREQETQYF	TGTGCCAGCAGCATTCGAGAACAAGAGACCCAGTACTTC
TRBV27	.	TRBJ2-3	few	CASRTRGTDTQYF	TGTGCCAGCAGGACGCGGGGCACAGATACGCAGTATTTT
TRBV10-1	TRBD2	TRBJ2-5	.	CASSSTSGSWETQYF	TGCGCCAGCAGTTCAACTAGCGGGAGCTGGGAGACCCAGTACTTC
TRBV6-1	.	TRBJ2-4	.	CASRSGRENIQYF	TGTGCCAGCAGGTCGGGACGGGAAAACATTCAGTACTTC
TRBV6-1	.	TRBJ2-5	medium-sized	CASSRDTETGAQYF	TGTGCCAGCAGTCGGGACACCGAAACGGGGGCCCAGTACTTC
TRBV10-3	TRBD2	TRBJ2-2	medium-sized	CAVGGDTNTGELFF	TGTGCTGTCGGGGGGGACACGAACACCGGGGAGCTGTTTTTT
TRBV11-3	.	TRBJ2-7	.	CASSLSGFSYEQYF	TGTGCCAGCAGCTTATCAGGTTTCTCCTACGAGCAGTACTTC
TRBV6-5	TRBD2	TRBJ2-1	.	CASSYLPLAGQYNEQFF	TGTGCCAGCAGTTACCTACCTCTAGCGGGACAATACAATGAGCAGTTCTTC
TRBV27	.	TRBJ1-1	few	CASSLFESNTEAFF	TGTGCCAGCAGTTTATTCGAATCGAACACTGAAGCTTTCTTT
TRBV5-3	.	TRBJ2-7	.	CARGYGGRGKDTQYF	TGTGCCAGGGGCTACGGGGGCCGTGGCAAAGATACGCAGTACTTC
TRBV24-1	TRBD2	TRBJ2-3	.	CATSDLGASGSWDTQYF	TGTGCCACCAGTGATTTGGGAGCTAGCGGGAGTTGGGATACGCAGTATTTT
TRBV6-1	.	TRBJ2-5	few	CASSRGALMSTDTQYF	TGTGCCAGCAGCAGAGGCGCTCTAATGTCCACAGATACCCAGTACTTC
TRBV7-2	.	TRBJ2-5	.	CASSLGQQETQYF	TGTGCCAGCAGCTTAGGGCAGCAAGAGACCCAGTACTTC
TRBV25-1	.	TRBJ1-2	.	CASSTPGTLGYGYTF	TGTGCCAGCAGTACCCCCGGGACTTTGGGCTATGGCTACACCTTC
TRBV7-2	.	TRBJ2-7	.	CASSIDSRSYEQYF	TGTGCCAGCAGCATTGACTCCCGATCCTACGAGCAGTACTTC
TRBV11-2	.	TRBJ2-5	.	CASSNWGAETQYF	TGTGCCAGCAGCAACTGGGGGGCAGAGACCCAGTACTTC
TRBV25-1	.	TRBJ2-7	.	CASTPRLGGSYEQYF	TGTGCCAGCACCCCCCGACTAGGTGGGTCCTACGAGCAGTACTTC
TRBV6-4	TRBD2	TRBJ2-5	.	CASRHGTSGQDTQYF	TGTGCCAGCAGGCACGGGACTAGCGGCCAAGATACGCAGTACTTC
TRBV6-1	TRBD2	TRBJ2-1	.	CASRGLAGGHEQFF	TGTGCCAGCAGGGGGCTAGCGGGAGGGCATGAGCAGTTCTTC
TRBV7-3	TRBD2	TRBJ2-5	.	CASSHQRGPGETQYF	TGTGCCAGCAGCCACCAGCGGGGGCCGGGGGAGACCCAGTACTTC
TRBV6-1	.	TRBJ1-3	.	CASSEGSSGNTIYF	TGTGCCAGCAGTGAAGGAAGCTCTGGAAACACCATATATTTT
TRBV10-2	TRBD1	TRBJ2-2	.	CAGQGPAGELFF	TGCGCCGGACAGGGGCCGGCCGGGGAGCTGTTTTTT
TRBV6-1	TRBD1	TRBJ2-1	hyperexpanded	CASRAGQGIYNEQFF	TGTGCCAGCAGGGCCGGACAGGGGATCTACAATGAGCAGTTCTTC
TRBV10-2	.	TRBJ1-1	medium-sized	CASSESVNVNTEAFF	TGCGCCAGCAGTGAGTCGGTCAACGTGAACACTGAAGCTTTCTTT
TRBV6-1	TRBD1	TRBJ1-1	.	CASAARGHTEAFF	TGTGCCAGCGCCGCCAGGGGGCACACTGAAGCTTTCTTT
TRBV6-5	.	TRBJ1-3	.	CASSYSNRLQQGKYTIYF	TGTGCCAGCAGTTACTCAAATCGTTTGCAGCAGGGGAAATACACCATATATTTT
TRBV6-1	.	TRBJ2-7	few	CASSTHPMGSTYEQYF	TGTGCCAGCAGTACCCATCCAATGGGATCCACCTACGAGCAGTACTTC
TRBV6-4	TRBD2	TRBJ2-3	.	CASSDLAGGVDTQYF	TGTGCCAGCAGTGACCTAGCGGGAGGGGTCGATACGCAGTATTTT
TRBV12-3/TRBV12-4	TRBD2	TRBJ2-5	.	CASSFIREGGQTQYF	TGTGCCAGCAGTTTTATCCGGGAGGGAGGGCAGACCCAGTACTTC
TRBV12-3/TRBV12-4	.	TRBJ2-5	.	CASSPGSSRVQYF	TGTGCCAGCAGTCCGGGATCCTCGCGGGTGCAGTACTTC
TRBV6-2/TRBV6-3	.	TRBJ2-5	.	CASRTSSRELETQYF	TGTGCCAGCAGGACCTCGAGTCGGGAGTTGGAGACCCAGTACTTC
TRBV6-1	TRBD2	TRBJ2-1	.	CASGDPGLAAYNEQFF	TGTGCCAGCGGGGACCCGGGACTAGCGGCCTACAATGAGCAGTTCTTC
TRBV6-1	TRBD1	TRBJ2-3	.	CASSDRDRGERQYF	TGTGCCAGCAGTGACCGGGACAGGGGCGAACGCCAGTATTTT
TRBV6-1	.	TRBJ2-1	.	CASSGRGQGHHEQFF	TGTGCCAGCAGTGGCCGGGGCCAGGGGCATCACGAGCAGTTCTTC
TRBV6-5	TRBD1	TRBJ2-7	.	CASSSRPGQGASYEQYF	TGTGCCAGCAGTTCTCGTCCCGGACAGGGGGCCTCCTACGAGCAGTACTTC
TRBV12-3/TRBV12-4	TRBD1	TRBJ2-6	.	CASSLDRPLGANVLTF	TGTGCCAGCAGTTTGGACAGGCCCTTGGGGGCCAACGTCCTGACTTTC
TRBV6-1	TRBD2	TRBJ2-7	few	CASSLAGAPGYNEQYF	TGTGCCAGCAGTCTAGCGGGAGCCCCGGGCTACAATGAGCAGTACTTC
TRBV6-1	.	TRBJ1-5	few	CASSEAMGANQPQHF	TGTGCCAGCAGTGAGGCGATGGGGGCAAATCAGCCCCAGCATTTT
TRBV6-1	.	TRBJ2-3	.	CASSSGTGGGRRSTDTQYF	TGTGCCAGCAGTAGTGGGACGGGGGGCGGGCGCCGGAGCACAGATACGCAGTATTTT